The clone carrying this T cell receptor (beta chain) was seen a few times. This CDR3 is built from 15 residues. CDR1 is SGHNT and CDR2 is YYREEE in the germline V gene (reference sequence). Trimming removed 2 bases at V and 2 bases at J, with 11 bases between. TCRdb itself ran the PCR reads through MiXCR, one entry per CDR3 protein. Here the sample spans hundreds of thousands of distinct CDR3 sequences, roughly 25% being singletons. These data originate in a study of molecular identifiers for immune sequencing clone quantification. The sequence came from a human donor in good health. Some libraries in this study had Jurkat cell RNA spiked in. V gene TRBV5-4 combines with J gene TRBJ1-3, with D perhaps matching TRBD1 (5 bases). The sample comprised naive CD8+ T cells from blood, with Jurkat cell RNA spiked in. Subset in this sample: FACS-sorted CD8+CD4-CCR7+CD45RA+ naive T cells. The CDR3 reads CASSFGVGPGNTIYF. In DNA, the CDR3 is TGTGCCAGCAGCTTCGGAGTGGGACCTGGAAACACCATATATTTT.